Following are 32 T cell receptor beta chains from one sample sequenced in a study of beta chain features in type 1 diabetes. Points from the study as a whole: Moderate yet significant TCRB CDR3 shortening was seen in Type 1 diabetes patients in all four CD4+ subsets.

All of the isolated RNA was reverse transcribed, so expressed TCRB transcripts were sequenced. The method was immunoSEQ multiplex PCR; TCRdb's version includes in-frame clones alone and lacks a portion of them. The sample shows about 160,000 clones, 6.5% to 9.5% of them seen only once. No antigen is known for these receptors. Sequenced: central memory CD4+ T cells from blood. The receptor set was obtained from a woman aged 40 to 50 with type 1 diabetes.

This chain joins TRBV28 and TRBJ1-6, with D possibly being TRBD1 (5 bases). V lost 5 bases and J lost 0, with 14 bases in between. CDR3 length: 17 amino acids. The germline CDR1 and CDR2 sequences are MDHEN and SYDVKM. This CDR3 reads CASSPSDSSSYNSPLHF. The CDR3 coding sequence is TGTGCCAGCAGTCCCTCTGACAGCAGCTCCTATAATTCACCCCTCCACTTT.

The chain uses TRBV15 and TRBJ1-5; a weak D match, TRBD1 (6 bases). Germline V lookup: CDR1 LNHNV, CDR2 YYDKDF (reference sequence). The germline V and J ends were trimmed by 1 base and 5 bases, with 18 bases remaining between them. The CDR3 loop spans 17 amino acids. CDR3 sequence reads: CATSRATVTGSHQPQHF. CDR3 DNA: TGTGCCACCAGCAGAGCAACTGTAACAGGGTCCCATCAGCCCCAGCATTTT. Using reference TRBV15 and TRBJ1-5 for the parts outside the CDR3, the full variable domain is DAMVIQNPRYQVTQFGKPVTLSCSQTLNHNVMYWYQQKSSQAPKLLFHYYDKDFNNEADTPDNFQSRRPNTSFCFLDIRSPGLGDTAMYLCATSRATVTGSHQPQHFGDGTRLSIL.

The chain combines TRBV7-2 with TRBJ2-5; D might be TRBD2 (5 bases). Germline V gene sequence: CDR1 SGHTA, CDR2 FQGNSA. Trimming removed 5 bases from V and 5 bases from J, with 18 bases in between. The CDR3 has 15 amino acids. CDR3 nucleotides: TGTGCCAGCAGCCCTATCTCGGACGGCGGGGAGACCCAGTACTTC. It encodes CASSPISDGGETQYF.

This rearrangement joins TRBV2 to TRBJ1-2; no reliable D call. Trimming took off 3 bases at V and 5 bases at J, with 16 bases between the two ends. This CDR3 contains 15 residues. CDR1 is SNHLY and CDR2 is FYNNEI in the germline V gene. CDR3 region: CASSDSLTLQYGYTF. CDR3 nucleotide sequence: TGTGCCAGCAGTGATTCTCTGACACTCCAATATGGCTACACCTTC.

In this sample, this clone turned up a few times. The CDR3 DNA sequence: TGCGCCAGCAGCTTGGGTTTCGGACAGGGCTACAATGAGCAGTTCTTC. Amino acids: CASSLGFGQGYNEQFF. This chain joins TRBV5-1 and TRBJ2-1; 8 bases agree with TRBD1. V was pared by 0 bases and J by 3 bases, with 5 bases of the junction left unmatched. CDR3 length: 16 amino acids. From germline, CDR1 is SGHRS and CDR2 YFSETQ.

The rearrangement links TRBV5-1 to TRBJ2-6; tentative D call: TRBD1 (6 bases). V lost 5 bases and J lost 0, with 12 bases in between. Per germline, CDR1 SGHRS and CDR2 YFSETQ. The CDR3 loop spans 16 amino acids. The CDR3 spells CASSLTGHSGANVLTF. The DNA of the CDR3 is TGCGCCAGCAGTCTCACAGGGCACTCTGGGGCCAACGTCCTGACTTTC. The full variable domain, completed using reference TRBV5-1 and TRBJ2-6, is KAGVTQTPRYLIKTRGQQVTLSCSPISGHRSVSWYQQTPGQGLQFLFEYFSETQRNKGNFPGRFSGRQFSNSRSEMNVSTLELGDSALYLCASSLTGHSGANVLTFGAGSRLTVL.

The chain carries TRBV5-1 and TRBJ2-5, with 7 bases identical to TRBD1. Germline assignment: CDR1 SGHRS and CDR2 YFSETQ. Trimming at V came to 0 bases and at J to 1 base, leaving 6 bases not matched to a gene. This CDR3 spans 16 amino acids. CDR3 protein: CASSLGPGTAQETQYF. DNA of the CDR3: TGCGCCAGCAGCTTGGGCCCTGGGACAGCCCAAGAGACCCAGTACTTC.

This clone came up a few times. The J gene is TRBJ2-1, the V gene TRBV5-4; D perhaps matches TRBD1 (6 bases). This CDR3 is built from 15 residues. CDR1 and CDR2 (germline): SGHNT, YYREEE (reference sequence). V was shortened by 5 bases and J by 7 bases, with 19 bases between the two germline ends. CDR3 loop: CASSLIPGQGNEQFF. CDR3 bases: TGTGCCAGCAGTTTAATTCCGGGACAAGGAAATGAGCAGTTCTTC.

V gene TRBV4-3 combines with J gene TRBJ2-7; 8 bases are a match to TRBD2. The CDR3 spans 16 residues. Germline CDR1 LGHNA, CDR2 YSLEER. V trimming: 1 base; J trimming: 2 bases; junction bases outside the gene matches: 7. The CDR3 spells CASSQGVQAGAYEQYF. In DNA form, the CDR3 reads TGCGCCAGCAGCCAAGGAGTTCAAGCGGGAGCCTACGAGCAGTACTTC.

This clone was seen repeatedly, ten times or more. This chain uses TRBV18 with TRBJ2-3; D is possibly TRBD2 (5 bases). The CDR3 covers 14 residues. The V and J ends lost 3 bases and 2 bases respectively, with 9 bases between them. Per the germline V gene, CDR1 is KGHSH and CDR2 is LQKENI. The CDR3 coding sequence is TGTGCCAGCTCACCCCAGCGGTCCACAGATACGCAGTATTTT. Encoded protein: CASSPQRSTDTQYF. Using reference TRBV18 and TRBJ2-3 for the parts outside the CDR3, the full variable domain is NAGVMQNPRHLVRRRGQEARLRCSPMKGHSHVYWYRQLPEEGLKFMVYLQKENIIDESGMPKERFSAEFPKEGPSILRIQQVVRGDSAAYFCASSPQRSTDTQYFGPGTRLTVL.

This chain connects TRBV7-6 to TRBJ1-2; 7 nucleotides line up with TRBD1. V gave up 4 bases and J gave up 10 bases; unmatched junction bases: 6. The CDR3 is made up of 12 amino acids. Germline loops: CDR1 SGHVS, CDR2 FNYEAQ. As DNA, the CDR3 is TGTGCCAGCAGCTACACGACAGGGCCCTACACCTTC. This encodes CASSYTTGPYTF.

This clone was seen a few times. The chain joins TRBV7-2 to TRBJ1-2; D uncertain. From germline, CDR1 is SGHTA and CDR2 FQGNSA. The CDR3 covers 14 residues. The ends were cut back, 1 base at V and 5 bases at J, with 11 bases in the middle. The CDR3 DNA reads TGTGCCAGCAGCTTAGAGGCAGGCCTGTATGGCTACACCTTC. The encoded protein is CASSLEAGLYGYTF.

The chain employs TRBV2 and TRBJ2-7; 8 positions match TRBD1. This CDR3 region has 14 residues. The germline V gene has CDR1 SNHLY and CDR2 FYNNEI. The ends lost 6 bases at V and 2 bases at J; junction bases unmatched: 6. CDR3 in amino acids: CASRRDRPTYEQYF. In DNA, the CDR3 is TGTGCCAGCAGGCGGGACAGGCCCACCTACGAGCAGTACTTC.

This clone came up a few times. This chain links TRBV6-5 with TRBJ2-7, with 9 positions matching TRBD1. Trimming at V came to 0 bases and at J to 8 bases, leaving 8 bases not matched to a gene. The CDR3 totals 15 residues. Per the germline V gene, CDR1 is MNHEY and CDR2 is SVGAGI. For the CDR3, the DNA is TGTGCCAGCAGTTACTCTGGGACAGGGCTGGGGAAGCAGTACTTC. Amino acid sequence: CASSYSGTGLGKQYF.

This clone was counted only a few times. The rearrangement joins TRBV28 to TRBJ2-5; 7 nucleotides match TRBD1. This CDR3 has 13 residues. The trim removed 7 bases at V and 4 bases at J, leaving 6 bases unmatched. In germline, CDR1 is MDHEN, CDR2 SYDVKM. The CDR3 bases are TGTGCCAGCAACCTACAGGGGACAGAGACCCAGTACTTC. This gives the protein CASNLQGTETQYF.

Only a few counts were recorded for this clone. In DNA, the CDR3 is TGTGCCACCAGCAGAGATCGCCAGGATGGCTACACCTTC. Residues: CATSRDRQDGYTF. The V and J genes are TRBV15 and TRBJ1-2; D is ambiguous. CDR3 length equals 13 residues. Germline V gene lookup returns CDR1 LNHNV and CDR2 YYDKDF (reference sequence). The germline V and J ends were trimmed by 0 bases and 6 bases, with 8 bases remaining between them.

This clone has a handful of counts. The chain couples TRBV30 to TRBJ2-1; tentative D call: TRBD1 (6 bases). CDR3 size: 13 residues. Germline V gene data show CDR1 as GTSNPN and CDR2 as SVGIG (reference sequence). CDR3 bases: TGTTCCCTGAGAGGGGGAGCTGGGAATGAGCAGTTCTTC. Amino acids: CSLRGGAGNEQFF.

CDR3 sequence (DNA): TGTGCCAGCACCCGGGCGGGACAGGGAATTCAGCCCCAGCATTTT. It encodes CASTRAGQGIQPQHF. The chain carries TRBV28 and TRBJ1-5; TRBD1 matches 9 bases. Germline lookup yields CDR1 MDHEN and CDR2 SYDVKM. V trimming: 7 bases; J trimming: 6 bases; junction bases outside the gene matches: 10. This CDR3 spans 15 amino acids.

CDR3 region: CASSQDSRGYTF. Written as DNA, the CDR3 is TGCGCCAGCAGCCAAGACTCGCGGGGCTACACCTTC. The gene calls are TRBV4-3 and TRBJ1-2; D gene ambiguous. The CDR3 runs to 12 residues. Germline V gene data show CDR1 as LGHNA and CDR2 as YSLEER. Trimming removed 0 bases at V and 8 bases at J, with 7 bases between.

CDR3 in DNA: TGTGCCAGCAGCACCCGACAGAACCAAGAGACCCAGTACTTC. Its translation: CASSTRQNQETQYF. V usage is TRBV9 and J usage is TRBJ2-5, with D maybe TRBD1 (5 bases). V shed 4 bases and J shed 0 bases, with 10 bases lying between them. The CDR3 consists of 14 residues. The germline CDR1 and CDR2 sequences are SGDLS and YYNGEE.

The chain links TRBV20-1 to TRBJ2-5; TRBD1 is a possible D gene (6 bases). This CDR3 comprises 11 residues. The germline V and J ends were trimmed by 1 base and 7 bases, with 7 bases remaining between them. The germline CDR1 and CDR2 sequences are DFQATT and SNEGSKA (reference sequence). The CDR3 DNA reads as TGCAGTGCTAGAGGAGGGGGGACCCAGTACTTC. Translation: CSARGGGTQYF.

There are a few counts of this clone. This chain joins TRBV7-9 and TRBJ2-5, with TRBD1 identical over 8 bases. Germline V gene lookup returns CDR1 SEHNR and CDR2 FQNEAQ (reference sequence). Trimming cost V 5 bases and J 5 bases; bases outside gene matches: 7. The CDR3 sequence is 14 residues long. The CDR3 nucleotides read TGTGCCAGCAGCGGGTGGGACAGGCCGGAGACCCAGTACTTC. Translation gives CASSGWDRPETQYF. Filled out from reference TRBV7-9 and TRBJ2-5, the complete variable domain reads DTGVSQNPRHKITKRGQNVTFRCDPISEHNRLYWYRQTLGQGPEFLTYFQNEAQLEKSRLLSDRFSAERPKGSFSTLEIQRTEQGDSAMYLCASSGWDRPETQYFGPGTRLLVL.

The V gene is TRBV7-2, the J gene TRBJ2-3; a possible D gene is TRBD1 (5 bases). Trimming left V 4 bases short and J 4 bases short, with 9 bases between. Germline V gene sequence: CDR1 SGHTA, CDR2 FQGNSA. This CDR3 spans 13 amino acids. The CDR3 bases are TGTGCCAGCAGCTACAGGCCAGCAGATACGCAGTATTTT. The encoded protein is CASSYRPADTQYF.

The CDR3 coding sequence is TGTGCCTGGAGTCCTGGACAGGGAGTCACTGAAGCTTTCTTT. It codes for CAWSPGQGVTEAFF. The chain links TRBV30 to TRBJ1-1, with TRBD1 identical over 8 bases. This CDR3 is built from 14 residues. The V segment lost 2 bases and the J segment 4 bases; nucleotides outside the gene matches: 6. CDR1 is GTSNPN and CDR2 is SVGIG in the germline V gene (reference sequence). The whole variable domain, remainder taken from reference TRBV30 and TRBJ1-1, is SQTIHQWPATLVQPVGSPLSLECTVEGTSNPNLYWYRQAAGRGLQLLFYSVGIGQISSEVPQNLSASRPQDRQFILSSKKLLLSDSGFYLCAWSPGQGVTEAFFGQGTRLTVV.

The chain combines TRBV9 with TRBJ2-5; tentative D call: TRBD2 (6 bases). The V end was cut by 4 bases, the J end by 5 bases, with 24 bases between. CDR3 length: 17 residues. CDR1 and CDR2 (germline): SGDLS, YYNGEE. The chain's CDR3 is CASSLGEGLARRETQYF. Here the CDR3 DNA reads TGTGCCAGCAGCTTAGGGGAAGGGCTAGCGCGTAGGGAGACCCAGTACTTC. The full variable domain, rest sourced from reference TRBV9 and TRBJ2-5, is DSGVTQTPKHLITATGQRVTLRCSPRSGDLSVYWYQQSLDQGLQFLIQYYNGEERAKGNILERFSAQQFPDLHSELNLSSLELGDSALYFCASSLGEGLARRETQYFGPGTRLLVL.

This clone showed up many times. The genes are TRBV19 and TRBJ1-6; TRBD1 aligns across 9 bases. This CDR3 region has 15 residues. Germline V CDR1 and CDR2: LNHDA, SQIVND (reference sequence). Trimming at V came to 4 bases and at J to 7 bases, leaving 5 bases not matched to a gene. The CDR3 region is CASSTSGQGNSPLHF. CDR3 bases: TGTGCCAGTAGTACCTCGGGACAGGGAAATTCACCCCTCCACTTT.

This clone occurred a few times. This chain links TRBV19 with TRBJ2-1, with a possible D match to TRBD1 (5 bases). V was clipped by 4 bases and J by 3 bases, with 10 bases between them. The CDR3 is 14 residues long. CDR1 and CDR2 from the germline V gene are LNHDA and SQIVND (reference sequence). The chain's CDR3 is CASSKTAYYNEQFF. The CDR3, as DNA: TGTGCCAGTAGTAAGACAGCCTACTACAATGAGCAGTTCTTC. Complete variable domain (other parts from reference TRBV19 and TRBJ2-1): DGGITQSPKYLFRKEGQNVTLSCEQNLNHDAMYWYRQDPGQGLRLIYYSQIVNDFQKGDIAEGYSVSREKKESFPLTVTSAQKNPTAFYLCASSKTAYYNEQFFGPGTRLTVL.

As DNA, the CDR3 is TGTGCCAGCAGTGAAGCGCGGAATTCTGCCCAGCATTTT. The encoded protein is CASSEARNSAQHF. The J gene is TRBJ1-5, the V gene TRBV6-5; D gene ambiguous. Germline CDR1 is MNHEY and CDR2 is SVGAGI. The germline V and J ends were trimmed by 5 bases and 11 bases, with 16 bases remaining between them. The CDR3 is 13 amino acids.

This clone was recorded many times. The chain is built from TRBV15 and TRBJ2-7, with TRBD2 as a possible D gene (5 bases). Trimming left V 3 bases short and J 4 bases short, with 10 bases between. Germline V gene data show CDR1 as LNHNV and CDR2 as YYDKDF (reference sequence). This CDR3 spans 13 amino acids. Written as DNA, the CDR3 is TGTGCCACCAGCAGGACTGGAGGTTACGAGCAGTACTTC. Translating gives CATSRTGGYEQYF.

This clone was recorded at least ten times. V usage is TRBV7-2 and J usage is TRBJ1-4, with TRBD1 identical over 9 bases. Germline CDR1 reads SGHTA; CDR2 reads FQGNSA. This CDR3 is built from 13 residues. V shed 5 bases and J 10 bases; nucleotides not matched to a gene: 5. In DNA, the CDR3 is TGTGCCAGCAGCGGACGGACAGGGGTAAAACTGTTTTTT. It encodes CASSGRTGVKLFF.

This clone has more than one count but fewer than ten. One end of the junction varies from germline; a read error may be responsible. The same CDR3 is also encoded by other DNA sequences in this sample. The gene calls are TRBV5-4 and TRBJ2-5, with TRBD2 matching 7 bases. The CDR3 consists of 15 residues. Germline values: CDR1 SGHNT, CDR2 YYREEE (reference sequence). DNA of the CDR3: TGCGCCAGCAGCCAAGCGGGACGGCTAGGGGAGACCCAGTACTTC. Protein sequence: CASSQAGRLGETQYF.

This clone was seen a few times. V and J are TRBV7-9 and TRBJ2-5; D gene unclear. CDR3 size: 11 residues. V lost 5 bases and J lost 5, with 6 bases in between. CDR1 and CDR2 from the germline V gene are SEHNR and FQNEAQ (reference sequence). The CDR3 nucleotides are TGTGCCAGCAGCCAAGAGGAGACCCAGTACTTC. It translates to CASSQEETQYF.